One and the same sample provided the 3 T cell receptor beta chains below, sequenced in a study of blood T cell repertoires in COVID-19. Clones were read by immunoSEQ multiplex PCR, and TCRdb kept only the in-frame ones, dropping some. The data show over 130,000 clones, roughly 86% seen once. The sequenced sample was PBMCs or T cells enriched from blood (not recorded which). Receptors originate from a woman aged 45-65 years with acute COVID-19.

DNA for the CDR3: TGTGCCAGCAGCTCGCTGGGGGCAGGGGGAAACACCATATATTTT. Encoded protein: CASSSLGAGGNTIYF. The chain is built from TRBV11-2 and TRBJ1-3, with D maybe TRBD1 (6 bases). Between the trimmed V and J ends, which lost 4 bases and 4 bases, there was a span of 14 bases. The germline V gene has CDR1 SGHAT and CDR2 FQNNGV. The CDR3 is made up of 15 amino acids.

The rearrangement uses TRBV9 and TRBJ1-4; TRBD1 agrees at 8 bases. The CDR3 spans 13 residues. Unmatched junction bases numbered 8, after V lost 4 bases and J lost 12 bases. The germline V gene has CDR1 SGDLS and CDR2 YYNGEE. As DNA, the CDR3 is TGTGCCAGCAGCAAAGGACAGGGCGGTCAACTGTTTTTT. This encodes CASSKGQGGQLFF.

This sequence joins TRBV5-1 and TRBJ1-2; TRBD1 aligns across 8 bases. Trimming removed 2 bases from V and 6 bases from J; junction bases left unmatched: 9. The V gene's germline CDR1 is SGHRS and CDR2 YFSETQ. The CDR3 is 15 residues long. DNA of the CDR3: TGCGCCAGCAGCTTATATCCGGGACAGGTGGATGGCTACACCTTC. Its protein product is CASSLYPGQVDGYTF.